Shown below are 17 T cell receptor beta chains from a single sample sequenced in a study of blood T cell repertoires in COVID-19 (dated by TCRdb to the early 2020s). Library preparation used the immunoSEQ multiplex PCR assay. TCRdb carries this immuneACCESS record with in-frame sequences only. Its versions omit some clonotypes, under half of them owing to an unresolved V gene in the studies checked, with the rest unexplained. The sample profile shows about 200,000 clones; roughly 85% of them were found once. The ten largest clones take up about 4.9% of the sample. Sample: peripheral blood. The receptors originated from an elderly woman with acute or convalescent COVID-19.

V gene TRBV18 combines with J gene TRBJ1-1; D not certain. Deletions cut 4 bases from V and 8 bases from J, with 11 bases between. This CDR3 comprises 12 residues. Germline V lookup: CDR1 KGHSH, CDR2 LQKENI. CDR3 nucleotide sequence: TGTGCCAGCTCACGGACTTTTCTAGAAGCTTTCTTT. It translates to CASSRTFLEAFF.

This chain joins TRBV28 and TRBJ1-2; TRBD1 matches at 8 bases. V shed 3 bases and J 5 bases; nucleotides not matched to a gene: 8. The germline CDR1 and CDR2 sequences are MDHEN and SYDVKM. The CDR3 runs to 15 residues. CDR3 residues: CASSLPNRGSYGYTF. The CDR3 DNA follows: TGTGCCAGCAGTTTGCCGAACAGGGGGAGTTATGGCTACACCTTC.

The chain employs TRBV19 and TRBJ2-3, with D tentatively TRBD1 (5 bases). CDR3 length: 16 residues. From germline, CDR1 is LNHDA and CDR2 SQIVND (reference sequence). Trimming removed 2 bases at V and 2 bases at J, with 14 bases between. The CDR3 reads CASSIIGAGNTDTQYF. The CDR3 DNA sequence: TGTGCCAGTAGTATAATTGGGGCAGGGAACACAGATACGCAGTATTTT.

The gene calls are TRBV28 and TRBJ1-6; perhaps TRBD1 as D (6 bases). The CDR3 is 15 residues long. CDR1 and CDR2 from the germline V gene are MDHEN and SYDVKM. Deletions cut 5 bases from V and 9 bases from J, with 17 bases between. CDR3 region: CASSGGNVVISPLHF. CDR3 in DNA: TGTGCCAGCAGTGGGGGCAACGTGGTGATTTCACCCCTCCACTTT.

Here the CDR3 reads CASSYRGSLLQAEYLTDTQYF. The CDR3 region has the DNA TGTGCCAGCAGCTATCGGGGTAGTTTGTTACAAGCGGAGTACCTCACAGATACGCAGTATTTT. This chain uses TRBV7-8 with TRBJ2-3; perhaps TRBD2 as D (5 bases). Per germline, CDR1 SGHVS and CDR2 FQNEAQ. The CDR3 extends over 21 amino acids. The V end was cut by 4 bases, the J end by 2 bases, with 31 bases between.

V usage is TRBV6-2 or TRBV6-3 and J usage is TRBJ1-2; D is possibly TRBD1 (5 bases). Trimming took off 6 bases at V and 4 bases at J, with 15 bases between the two ends. The CDR3 has 14 amino acids. Germline V gives CDR1 MNHEY, CDR2 SVGEGT. CDR3 region: CASSQPYRGYGYTF. DNA of the CDR3: TGTGCCAGCAGCCAACCGTATAGGGGCTATGGCTACACCTTC.

V usage is TRBV7-2 and J usage is TRBJ2-5; tentative D call: TRBD1 (6 bases). The CDR3 is 14 residues long. The ends were cut back, 4 bases at V and 2 bases at J, with 11 bases in the middle. From germline, CDR1 is SGHTA and CDR2 FQGNSA. This chain's CDR3 is CASSSLGQQETQYF. The CDR3 bases are TGTGCCAGCAGCTCACTCGGACAGCAAGAGACCCAGTACTTC.

V is TRBV20-1 and J is TRBJ2-1; 7 nucleotides align to TRBD2. CDR1 and CDR2 from the germline V gene are DFQATT and SNEGSKA (reference sequence). The CDR3 loop spans 14 amino acids. J gave up 4 bases and V 3 bases, and 6 bases lay outside the gene matches. The CDR3, as DNA: TGCAGTGCTAGTGTTCCGGGACTATACAATGAGCAGTTCTTC. It encodes CSASVPGLYNEQFF.

The V call is TRBV20-1, the J call TRBJ2-7, with TRBD1 identical over 8 bases. From germline, CDR1 is DFQATT and CDR2 SNEGSKA (reference sequence). V trimming: 5 bases; J trimming: 3 bases; junction bases outside the gene matches: 0. The CDR3 runs to 11 residues. CDR3 sequence: CSADRGYEQYF. The CDR3 DNA is TGCAGTGCTGACAGGGGCTACGAGCAGTACTTC.

The chain joins TRBV6-5 to TRBJ1-2; D unclear. CDR1 and CDR2 from the germline V gene are MNHEY and SVGAGI. The CDR3 consists of 13 residues. V lost 5 bases to trimming and J lost 6 bases, with 13 bases between them. Written as DNA, the CDR3 is TGTGCCAGCAGTCCACCGGGTCGGGATGGCTACACCTTC. Amino acids: CASSPPGRDGYTF.

The chain carries TRBV12-5 and TRBJ2-1; D remains unclear. The CDR3 length is 13 residues. Germline V CDR1 and CDR2: LGHNT, FRNRAP. The V gene lost 3 bases and the J gene lost 5 bases, with 8 bases spanning the gap. In nucleotides, the CDR3 is TGTGCTAGTGGTTTATCGTATAACAATGAGCAGTTCTTC. Protein product: CASGLSYNNEQFF.

The chain has TRBV24-1 and TRBJ1-5; possible D gene TRBD1, 6 bases. The V gene lost 5 bases and the J gene lost 7 bases, with 17 bases spanning the gap. This CDR3 has 15 residues. Germline V gene lookup returns CDR1 KGHDR and CDR2 SFDVKD. CDR3 amino acids: CATSASQGRAQPQHF. The CDR3 DNA reads TGTGCCACCAGTGCGTCCCAGGGGCGTGCCCAGCCCCAGCATTTT.

The chain recombines TRBV11-2 with TRBJ2-3; D unclear. The germline gives CDR1 SGHAT, CDR2 FQNNGV. V was clipped by 6 bases and J by 5 bases, with 9 bases between them. This CDR3 has 12 amino acids. CDR3 region: CASSLDRDTQYF. In DNA form, the CDR3 reads TGTGCCAGCAGTCTCGATAGAGATACGCAGTATTTT.

The rearrangement uses TRBV6-4 and TRBJ1-5, with 7 bases identical to TRBD1. CDR3 length: 11 residues. Germline V gene sequence: CDR1 MRHNA, CDR2 SNTAGT. J gave up 7 bases and V 10 bases, and 4 bases lay outside the gene matches. The CDR3 coding sequence is TGTGCCACCCAGGGGGACCAGCCCCAGCATTTT. As protein: CATQGDQPQHF.

The chain recombines TRBV24-1 with TRBJ2-5; D possibly corresponds to TRBD1 (5 bases). Germline V gene lookup returns CDR1 KGHDR and CDR2 SFDVKD. The CDR3 is 14 residues long. Trimming shortened V by 2 bases and J by 5 bases, and 11 bases separated the two germline ends. The CDR3 sequence is CATSDSSAGETQYF. The CDR3 DNA follows: TGTGCCACCAGTGATTCCTCGGCAGGGGAGACCCAGTACTTC.

V usage is TRBV25-1 and J usage is TRBJ1-2, with 7 nucleotides matching TRBD1. V gave up 0 bases and J gave up 6 bases; unmatched junction bases: 13. Germline CDR1 MGHDK, CDR2 SYGVNS. This CDR3 has 17 amino acids. The CDR3 region is CASSEYQTRTGFHGYTF. Here the CDR3 DNA reads TGTGCCAGCAGTGAATACCAAACCCGGACAGGTTTTCATGGCTACACCTTC.

The V gene is TRBV28, the J gene TRBJ1-2, with 10 bases lining up with TRBD1. CDR1 is MDHEN, CDR2 SYDVKM, per germline. With 3 bases clipped from V and 2 bases from J, the junction kept 6 bases outside the gene matches. The CDR3 sequence is 16 residues long. The CDR3, as DNA: TGTGCCAGCAGTTTGGGGACAGGGGTAACCAACTATGGCTACACCTTC. This translates into CASSLGTGVTNYGYTF.